This T cell receptor beta chain emerged from a study of early T cells in non-severe SARS-CoV-2 infection. Study-level background: Investigators sequenced bulk RNA drawn from unsorted whole blood, and chains remained unpaired. Study conclusions and caveats: VDJdb-based annotation leaned toward anti-spike CD8 responses and missed private and CD4 specificities.

Per the germline V gene, CDR1 is ENHRY and CDR2 is SYGVKD. Trimming stripped 8 bases from V and 0 bases from J, with 14 bases between. CDR3 length: 14 residues. This clonotype showed up many times. Its antigen is currently unknown. Individual cDNA molecules received unique molecular identifiers. TCRdb re-derived calls from the 5' RACE reads in MiXCR, one entry per CDR3 protein. The table has about 40,000 distinct CDR3 sequences, about 6.5% seen once. The source material was whole blood, sampled at baseline. This chain connects TRBV10-3 to TRBJ2-7, with D tentatively TRBD1 (7 bases). The receptor comes from an adult who was a healthcare worker with PCR-confirmed SARS-CoV-2 infection or an uninfected control (not recorded which). CDR3 amino acids: CAIQGGTGSYEQYF. The CDR3 nucleotides read TGTGCCATCCAGGGGGGCACAGGCTCCTACGAGCAGTACTTC.